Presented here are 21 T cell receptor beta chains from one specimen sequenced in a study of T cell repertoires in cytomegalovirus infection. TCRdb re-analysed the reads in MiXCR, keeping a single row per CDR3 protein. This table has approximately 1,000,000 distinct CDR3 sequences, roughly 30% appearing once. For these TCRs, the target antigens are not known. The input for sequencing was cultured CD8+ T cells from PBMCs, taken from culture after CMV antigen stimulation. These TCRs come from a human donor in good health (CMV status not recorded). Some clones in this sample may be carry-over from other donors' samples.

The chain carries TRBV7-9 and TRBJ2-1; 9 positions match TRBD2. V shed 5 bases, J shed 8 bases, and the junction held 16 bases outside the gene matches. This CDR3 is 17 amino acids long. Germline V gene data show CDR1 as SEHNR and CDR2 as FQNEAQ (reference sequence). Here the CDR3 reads CASSPWVPGTSTHEQFF. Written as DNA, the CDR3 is TGTGCCAGCAGCCCGTGGGTCCCCGGGACTAGCACCCATGAGCAGTTCTTC.

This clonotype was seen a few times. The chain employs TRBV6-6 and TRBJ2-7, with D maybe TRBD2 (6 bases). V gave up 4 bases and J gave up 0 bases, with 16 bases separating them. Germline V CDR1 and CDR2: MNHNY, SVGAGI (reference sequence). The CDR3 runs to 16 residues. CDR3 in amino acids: CASSSETGLLSYEQYF. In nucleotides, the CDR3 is TGTGCCAGCAGTTCCGAAACGGGACTGCTCTCCTACGAGCAGTACTTC.

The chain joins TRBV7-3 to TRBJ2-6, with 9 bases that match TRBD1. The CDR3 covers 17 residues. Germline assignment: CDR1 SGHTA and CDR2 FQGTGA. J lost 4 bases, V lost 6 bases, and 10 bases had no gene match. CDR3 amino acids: CASRSPGQGSGANVLTF. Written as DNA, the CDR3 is TGTGCCAGCAGATCCCCGGGACAGGGTTCCGGGGCCAACGTCCTGACTTTC.

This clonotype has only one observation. The CDR3 protein is CASSRGQGAGDEQFF. The CDR3 DNA reads as TGTGCCAGCAGCCGGGGACAGGGGGCGGGTGATGAGCAGTTCTTC. The chain links TRBV5-6 to TRBJ2-1, with TRBD1 matching over 12 bases. The CDR3 is made up of 15 amino acids. Looked up from germline, CDR1 is SGHDT and CDR2 is YYEEEE. Trimming at V came to 4 bases and at J to 8 bases, leaving 7 bases not matched to a gene. The complete variable domain, with remaining parts taken from reference TRBV5-6 and TRBJ2-1, reads DAGVTQSPTHLIKTRGQQVTLRCSPKSGHDTVSWYQQALGQGPQFIFQYYEEEERQRGNFPDRFSGHQFPNYSSELNVNALLLGDSALYLCASSRGQGAGDEQFFGPGTRLTVL.

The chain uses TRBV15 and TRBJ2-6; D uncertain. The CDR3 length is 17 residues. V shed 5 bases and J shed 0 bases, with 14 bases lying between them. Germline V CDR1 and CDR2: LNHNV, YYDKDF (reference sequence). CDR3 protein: CATSPRDLISGANVLTF. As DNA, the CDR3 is TGTGCCACCAGCCCCCGAGACTTAATCTCTGGGGCCAACGTCCTGACTTTC.

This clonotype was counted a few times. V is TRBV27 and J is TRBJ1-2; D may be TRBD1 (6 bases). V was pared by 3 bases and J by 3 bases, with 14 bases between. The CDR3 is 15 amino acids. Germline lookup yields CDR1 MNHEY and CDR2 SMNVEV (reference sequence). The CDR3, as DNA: TGTGCCAGCAGTTTCTCTGGAGGACAGCACTATGGCTACACCTTC. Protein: CASSFSGGQHYGYTF.

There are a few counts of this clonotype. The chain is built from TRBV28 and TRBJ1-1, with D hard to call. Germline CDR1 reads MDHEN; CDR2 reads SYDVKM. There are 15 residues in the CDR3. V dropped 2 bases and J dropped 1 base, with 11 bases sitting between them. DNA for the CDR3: TGTGCCAGCAGTTTACAGCTCCTCGGGAACACTGAAGCTTTCTTT. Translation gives CASSLQLLGNTEAFF.

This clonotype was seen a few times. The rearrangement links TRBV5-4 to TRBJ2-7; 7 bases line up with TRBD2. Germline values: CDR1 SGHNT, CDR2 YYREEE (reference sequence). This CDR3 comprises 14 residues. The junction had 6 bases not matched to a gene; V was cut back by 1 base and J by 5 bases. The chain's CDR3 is CASSLPGEGNEQYF. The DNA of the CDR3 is TGTGCCAGCAGCTTGCCTGGGGAGGGCAACGAGCAGTACTTC.

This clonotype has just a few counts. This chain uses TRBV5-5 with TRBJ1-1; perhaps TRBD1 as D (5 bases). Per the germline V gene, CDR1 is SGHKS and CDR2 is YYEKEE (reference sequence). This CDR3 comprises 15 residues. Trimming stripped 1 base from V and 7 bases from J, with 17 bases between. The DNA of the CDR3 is TGTGCCAGCAGCTTGAATCCAAGGGACCGAGATGAAGCTTTCTTT. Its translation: CASSLNPRDRDEAFF. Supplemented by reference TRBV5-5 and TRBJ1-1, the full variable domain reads DAGVTQSPTHLIKTRGQQVTLRCSPISGHKSVSWYQQVLGQGPQFIFQYYEKEERGRGNFPDRFSARQFPNYSSELNVNALLLGDSALYLCASSLNPRDRDEAFFGQGTRLTVV.

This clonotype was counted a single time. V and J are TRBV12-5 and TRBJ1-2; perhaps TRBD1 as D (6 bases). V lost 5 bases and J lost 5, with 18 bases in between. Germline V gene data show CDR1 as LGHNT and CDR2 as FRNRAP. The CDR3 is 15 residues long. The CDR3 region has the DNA TGTGCTAGTGGTCCCCCGACAGGATCCCCTTATGGCTACACCTTC. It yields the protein CASGPPTGSPYGYTF.

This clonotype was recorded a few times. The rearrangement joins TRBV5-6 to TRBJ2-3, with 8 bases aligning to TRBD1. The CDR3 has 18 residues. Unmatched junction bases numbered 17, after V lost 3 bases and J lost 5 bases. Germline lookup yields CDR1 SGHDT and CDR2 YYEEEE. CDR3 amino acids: CASSSRDRPTGYGDTQYF. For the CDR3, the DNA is TGTGCCAGCAGCTCCCGGGACAGGCCGACGGGTTATGGAGATACGCAGTATTTT.

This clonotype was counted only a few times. The CDR3 DNA reads as TGTGCCAGTAGTATGTATACCGTCCTGAACACCGGGGAGCTGTTTTTT. This sequence encodes CASSMYTVLNTGELFF. The chain links TRBV19 to TRBJ2-2; D not certain. The CDR3 consists of 16 residues. CDR1 and CDR2 (germline): LNHDA, SQIVND (reference sequence). Trimming cost V 3 bases and J 1 base, with 12 bases left between them.

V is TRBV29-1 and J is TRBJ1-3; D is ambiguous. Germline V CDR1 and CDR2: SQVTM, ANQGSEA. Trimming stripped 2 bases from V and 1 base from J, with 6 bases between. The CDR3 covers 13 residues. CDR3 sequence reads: CSVETDSGNTIYF. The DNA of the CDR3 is TGCAGCGTTGAAACCGATTCTGGAAACACCATATATTTT.

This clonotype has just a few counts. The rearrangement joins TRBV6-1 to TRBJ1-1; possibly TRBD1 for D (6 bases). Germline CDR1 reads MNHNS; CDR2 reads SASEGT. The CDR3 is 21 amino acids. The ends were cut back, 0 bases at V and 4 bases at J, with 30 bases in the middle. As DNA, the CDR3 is TGTGCCAGCAGTGAAGCGCCTTTCTTAATGGGGGACAAGGTTCCACGCACTGAAGCTTTCTTT. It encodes CASSEAPFLMGDKVPRTEAFF.

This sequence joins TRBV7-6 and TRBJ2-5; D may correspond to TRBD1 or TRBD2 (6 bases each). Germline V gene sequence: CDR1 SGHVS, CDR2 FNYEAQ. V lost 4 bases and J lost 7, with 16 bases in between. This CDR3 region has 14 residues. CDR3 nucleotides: TGTGCCAGCAGCTCCTTGGGGGGCTGGGGGACCCAGTACTTC. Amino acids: CASSSLGGWGTQYF. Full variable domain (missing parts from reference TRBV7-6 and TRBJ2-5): GAGVSQSPRYKVTKRGQDVALRCDPISGHVSLYWYRQALGQGPEFLTYFNYEAQQDKSGLPNDRFSAERPEGSISTLTIQRTEQRDSAMYRCASSSLGGWGTQYFGPGTRLLVL.

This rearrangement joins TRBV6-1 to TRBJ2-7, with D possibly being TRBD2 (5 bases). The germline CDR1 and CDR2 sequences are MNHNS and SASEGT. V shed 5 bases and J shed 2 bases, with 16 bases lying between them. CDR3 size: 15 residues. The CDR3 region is CASSPRQEAAYEQYF. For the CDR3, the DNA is TGTGCCAGCAGTCCTAGGCAGGAGGCGGCCTACGAGCAGTACTTC.

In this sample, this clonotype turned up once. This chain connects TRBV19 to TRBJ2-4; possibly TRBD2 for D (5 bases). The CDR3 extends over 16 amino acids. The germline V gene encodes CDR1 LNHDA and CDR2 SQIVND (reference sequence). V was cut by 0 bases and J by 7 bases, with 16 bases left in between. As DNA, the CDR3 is TGTGCCAGTAGTATAGATGGGGATAGGAGGACGAACATTCAGTACTTC. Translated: CASSIDGDRRTNIQYF. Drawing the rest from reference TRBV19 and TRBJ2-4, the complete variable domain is DGGITQSPKYLFRKEGQNVTLSCEQNLNHDAMYWYRQDPGQGLRLIYYSQIVNDFQKGDIAEGYSVSREKKESFPLTVTSAQKNPTAFYLCASSIDGDRRTNIQYFGAGTRLSVL.

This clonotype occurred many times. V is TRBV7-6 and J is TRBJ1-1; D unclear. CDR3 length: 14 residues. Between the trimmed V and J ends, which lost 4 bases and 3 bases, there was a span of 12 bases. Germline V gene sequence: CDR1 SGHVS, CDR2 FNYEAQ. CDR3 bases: TGTGCCAGCAGCTGGGGAGCCTGGGACACTGAAGCTTTCTTT. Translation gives CASSWGAWDTEAFF.

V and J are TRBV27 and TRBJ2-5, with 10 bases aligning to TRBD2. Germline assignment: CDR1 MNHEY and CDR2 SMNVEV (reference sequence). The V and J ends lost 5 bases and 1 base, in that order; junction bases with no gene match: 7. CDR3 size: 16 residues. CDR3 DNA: TGTGCCAGCAGTCAAATAGCGGGGGGCTTCCAAGAGACCCAGTACTTC. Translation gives CASSQIAGGFQETQYF.

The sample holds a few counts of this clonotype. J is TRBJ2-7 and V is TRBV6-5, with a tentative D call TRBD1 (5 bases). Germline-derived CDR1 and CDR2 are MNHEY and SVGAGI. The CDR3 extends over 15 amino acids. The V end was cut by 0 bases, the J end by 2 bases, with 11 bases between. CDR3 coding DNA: TGTGCCAGCAGTTACTCGATACAGGCTGCCTACGAGCAGTACTTC. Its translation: CASSYSIQAAYEQYF.

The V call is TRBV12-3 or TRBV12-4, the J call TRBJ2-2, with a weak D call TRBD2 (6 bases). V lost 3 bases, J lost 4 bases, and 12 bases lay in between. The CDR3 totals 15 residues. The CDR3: CASSLRDLGTGELFF. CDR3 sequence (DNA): TGTGCCAGCAGTTTGCGGGACCTGGGCACCGGGGAGCTGTTTTTT.